Below, 23 T cell receptor beta chains from the same sample are listed, as sequenced in a study of T cells after yellow fever vaccination. One entry per CDR3 protein results from TCRdb running MiXCR on the 5' RACE reads. Among about 220,000 distinct CDR3 sequences, about 3% were seen once, and the ten largest hold 2.5% to 3.5%. This specimen consisted of CD4+ T cells sorted from PBMCs, obtained 10 days after the yellow fever booster vaccination. These receptors were taken from a man aged 18 to 30 who received the YFV17D yellow fever vaccine.

At least ten counts were recorded for this clonotype. The chain carries TRBV20-1 and TRBJ1-4; 8 bases are shared with TRBD1. Germline V lookup: CDR1 DFQATT, CDR2 SNEGSKA (reference sequence). The J segment lost 7 bases and the V segment lost 2 bases, leaving 12 bases of the junction unmatched. The CDR3 is 16 residues long. CDR3 sequence reads: CSARPGDGQGGEKLFF. The CDR3 nucleotides are TGCAGTGCTAGACCCGGGGACGGACAGGGCGGTGAAAAACTGTTTTTT.

This clonotype has just a few counts. The chain couples TRBV20-1 to TRBJ2-5, with 8 positions matching TRBD2. The CDR3 contains 12 residues. With 5 bases clipped from V and 5 bases from J, the junction kept 4 bases outside the gene matches. Germline CDR1 DFQATT, CDR2 SNEGSKA (reference sequence). Written as DNA, the CDR3 is TGCAGTGCTTTCGGGGGGGCTGAGACCCAGTACTTC. It specifies CSAFGGAETQYF.

This clonotype turned up a few times. V is TRBV5-1 and J is TRBJ2-2; D ambiguous. The CDR3 is 16 amino acids. V was clipped by 1 base and J by 6 bases, with 16 bases between them. Germline V lookup: CDR1 SGHRS, CDR2 YFSETQ. The CDR3 here is CASSLIRRTSPGELFF. CDR3 bases: TGCGCCAGCAGCTTGATCCGTCGCACATCACCCGGGGAGCTGTTTTTT. Full variable domain (outside the CDR3, taken from reference TRBV5-1 and TRBJ2-2): KAGVTQTPRYLIKTRGQQVTLSCSPISGHRSVSWYQQTPGQGLQFLFEYFSETQRNKGNFPGRFSGRQFSNSRSEMNVSTLELGDSALYLCASSLIRRTSPGELFFGEGSRLTVL.

At least ten counts were recorded for this clonotype. J is TRBJ1-1 and V is TRBV7-2, with 8 bases aligning to TRBD1. The CDR3 covers 15 residues. V trimming: 4 bases; J trimming: 0 bases; junction bases outside the gene matches: 4. The germline V gene has CDR1 SGHTA and CDR2 FQGNSA. The CDR3 DNA follows: TGTGCCAGCAGCTCCCAGGGGGCCCTGAACACTGAAGCTTTCTTT. Amino acids: CASSSQGALNTEAFF.

This clonotype was seen repeatedly, ten times or more. The chain joins TRBV7-9 to TRBJ1-3; D unclear. Trimming removed 5 bases at V and 0 bases at J, with 11 bases between. CDR1 is SEHNR, CDR2 FQNEAQ, per germline (reference sequence). CDR3 length: 15 amino acids. The CDR3 DNA sequence: TGTGCCAGCAGCGCTGGGTGGCGCTCTGGAAACACCATATATTTT. Translated, it gives CASSAGWRSGNTIYF.

This chain uses TRBV5-1 with TRBJ2-3; perhaps TRBD2 as D (6 bases). The CDR3 has 14 residues. The germline V gene encodes CDR1 SGHRS and CDR2 YFSETQ. With 2 bases removed from V and 5 bases from J, the gap between germline ends came to 12 bases. The CDR3 region is CASSLRGGVDTQYF. The DNA for the CDR3 is TGCGCCAGCAGCTTAAGGGGCGGGGTAGATACGCAGTATTTT.

This clonotype was counted a few times. The CDR3 nucleotides read TGCGCCAGCAGCCGAACCACCGGGGCCTACTCTGGAAACACCATATATTTT. It is translated as CASSRTTGAYSGNTIYF. V gene TRBV4-3 combines with J gene TRBJ1-3; tentatively, D is TRBD1 (5 bases). The V gene lost 4 bases and the J gene lost 0 bases, with 16 bases spanning the gap. This CDR3 comprises 17 residues. The germline CDR1 and CDR2 sequences are LGHNA and YSLEER.

This clonotype was counted many times. The chain couples TRBV30 to TRBJ1-2; possible D gene TRBD1, 5 bases. Between the trimmed V and J ends, which lost 7 bases and 2 bases, there was a span of 14 bases. The CDR3 consists of 13 residues. CDR1 is GTSNPN, CDR2 SVGIG, per germline (reference sequence). The CDR3 coding sequence is TGTGCCTTGTCCTGGGGGGGGAACTATGGCTACACCTTC. Its protein is CALSWGGNYGYTF.

This clonotype was recorded many times. CDR3 region: CASGAGGPTDTQYF. In DNA form, the CDR3 reads TGCGCCAGCGGGGCGGGGGGGCCCACAGATACGCAGTATTTT. The rearrangement uses TRBV5-1 and TRBJ2-3; 9 bases line up with TRBD2. V gave up 7 bases and J gave up 2 bases; unmatched junction bases: 5. The length of the CDR3 is 14 residues. In germline, CDR1 is SGHRS, CDR2 YFSETQ.

This clonotype was observed many times. V gene TRBV7-2 combines with J gene TRBJ2-3; 11 positions match TRBD2. From germline, CDR1 is SGHTA and CDR2 FQGNSA. The CDR3 has 15 amino acids. V dropped 1 base and J dropped 6; count of bases not matched to a gene: 3. CDR3 sequence reads: CASSLGLAGRDTQYF. The CDR3 bases are TGTGCCAGCAGCTTAGGACTAGCGGGGAGGGATACGCAGTATTTT.

The J gene is TRBJ1-1, the V gene TRBV18; D ambiguous. Germline V gives CDR1 KGHSH, CDR2 LQKENI. Trimming left V 2 bases short and J 0 bases short, with 19 bases between. CDR3 size: 18 residues. CDR3 region: CASSPLLSLGSMNTEAFF. The CDR3 DNA is TGTGCCAGCTCACCATTACTCTCGCTGGGGAGTATGAACACTGAAGCTTTCTTT.

In this sample, this clonotype turned up a few times. The chain recombines TRBV12-3 or TRBV12-4 with TRBJ1-1, with 9 bases that match TRBD1. V gave up 4 bases and J gave up 5 bases; unmatched junction bases: 5. This CDR3 has 14 amino acids. CDR3 coding DNA: TGTGCCAGCAGTTATGACAGGGGGGTAACTGAAGCTTTCTTT. Its translation is CASSYDRGVTEAFF.

The V gene is TRBV6-5, the J gene TRBJ2-5, with 10 bases lining up with TRBD2. With 7 bases clipped from V and 2 bases from J, the junction kept 7 bases outside the gene matches. CDR1 and CDR2 from the germline V gene are MNHEY and SVGAGI. This CDR3 is 15 amino acids long. The CDR3 reads CASNPGLAIQETQYF. The CDR3 DNA sequence: TGTGCCAGCAATCCGGGACTAGCGATTCAAGAGACCCAGTACTTC.

In this sample, this clonotype turned up a few times. This chain links TRBV3-1 with TRBJ2-1; D possibly uses TRBD1 or TRBD2 (5 bases each). Germline assignment: CDR1 LGHDT and CDR2 YNNKEL (reference sequence). The CDR3 sequence is 15 residues long. V lost 0 bases to trimming and J lost 9 bases, with 15 bases between them. The CDR3 nucleotides read TGTGCCAGCAGCCAAGATCAGGGACGGGTCAGTGAGCAGTTCTTC. It translates to CASSQDQGRVSEQFF.

This clonotype was counted between two and nine times. The V call is TRBV7-2, the J call TRBJ2-5; 8 bases are shared with TRBD2. Germline V gives CDR1 SGHTA, CDR2 FQGNSA. The ends lost 6 bases at V and 2 bases at J; junction bases unmatched: 11. CDR3 length equals 16 residues. The CDR3 loop reads CASSQGVAGGQETQYF. The CDR3 DNA reads TGTGCCAGCAGTCAAGGGGTCGCGGGGGGACAAGAGACCCAGTACTTC.

This clonotype was seen repeatedly, ten times or more. The chain joins TRBV5-1 to TRBJ2-1; D is undetermined. This CDR3 has 12 amino acids. Germline loops: CDR1 SGHRS, CDR2 YFSETQ. The V and J ends lost 0 bases and 6 bases respectively, with 4 bases between them. CDR3 sequence: CASSLVPNEQFF. The CDR3 DNA sequence: TGCGCCAGCAGCTTGGTGCCCAATGAGCAGTTCTTC.

This clonotype was detected ten times or more. Written as DNA, the CDR3 is TGTGCCACCAGTGATTTGGATGAGCAGTTCTTC. Translating it yields CATSDLDEQFF. The V call is TRBV24-1, the J call TRBJ2-1; no firm D call. The CDR3 has 11 residues. V was shortened by 0 bases and J by 8 bases, with 1 base between the two germline ends. Germline V gene lookup returns CDR1 KGHDR and CDR2 SFDVKD.

Only a few counts were recorded for this clonotype. This chain connects TRBV12-3 or TRBV12-4 to TRBJ1-2, with D possibly TRBD1 on 6 matching bases. Trimming pared 6 bases from V and 7 bases from J, leaving 18 bases between. CDR3 length: 14 amino acids. In DNA form, the CDR3 reads TGTGCCAGCAGCAAAAGGTCGGGGGCTCGTGGCTACACCTTC. Protein: CASSKRSGARGYTF.

The V and J genes are TRBV7-2 and TRBJ2-5, with 8 nucleotides matching TRBD2. This CDR3 is 16 amino acids long. The J segment lost 5 bases and the V segment lost 1 base, leaving 9 bases of the junction unmatched. Germline V CDR1 and CDR2: SGHTA, FQGNSA. The CDR3: CASSLGLGGGLETQYF. The CDR3 bases are TGTGCCAGCAGCTTAGGACTGGGCGGGGGGCTGGAGACCCAGTACTTC.

This clonotype was recorded at least ten times. V is TRBV13 and J is TRBJ2-5; possible D gene TRBD2, 6 bases. This CDR3 region has 13 residues. Looked up from germline, CDR1 is PRHDT and CDR2 is FYEKMQ (reference sequence). Trimming removed 1 base at V and 7 bases at J, with 10 bases between. The CDR3 bases are TGTGCCAGCAGCTTAGAACTCGGGGGGACCCAGTACTTC. This codes for CASSLELGGTQYF.

This clonotype was counted ten times or more. This sequence joins TRBV19 and TRBJ2-7, with D unclear. Germline assignment: CDR1 LNHDA and CDR2 SQIVND (reference sequence). The CDR3 covers 14 residues. The V and J ends lost 0 bases and 6 bases respectively, with 12 bases between them. Here the CDR3 reads CASSIDRTSLEQYF. DNA of the CDR3: TGTGCCAGTAGTATAGATCGGACCTCCCTCGAGCAGTACTTC.

This clonotype was found many times. The rearrangement joins TRBV5-1 to TRBJ1-6; possible D gene TRBD1, 5 bases. CDR1 is SGHRS, CDR2 YFSETQ, per germline. The CDR3 runs 14 residues. V was cut by 4 bases and J by 10 bases, with 15 bases left in between. CDR3 residues: CASSRDRDGSPLHF. The CDR3 region has the DNA TGCGCCAGCAGCCGGGACCGCGATGGATCACCCCTCCACTTT.

The V and J genes are TRBV20-1 and TRBJ1-2, with D unresolved. Trimming cost V 3 bases and J 8 bases, with 13 bases left between them. CDR1 and CDR2 from the germline V gene are DFQATT and SNEGSKA (reference sequence). The length of the CDR3 is 12 residues. The CDR3 nucleotides read TGCAGTGCTAGTCAGTACATTGGGGGCTACACCTTC. This codes for CSASQYIGGYTF.